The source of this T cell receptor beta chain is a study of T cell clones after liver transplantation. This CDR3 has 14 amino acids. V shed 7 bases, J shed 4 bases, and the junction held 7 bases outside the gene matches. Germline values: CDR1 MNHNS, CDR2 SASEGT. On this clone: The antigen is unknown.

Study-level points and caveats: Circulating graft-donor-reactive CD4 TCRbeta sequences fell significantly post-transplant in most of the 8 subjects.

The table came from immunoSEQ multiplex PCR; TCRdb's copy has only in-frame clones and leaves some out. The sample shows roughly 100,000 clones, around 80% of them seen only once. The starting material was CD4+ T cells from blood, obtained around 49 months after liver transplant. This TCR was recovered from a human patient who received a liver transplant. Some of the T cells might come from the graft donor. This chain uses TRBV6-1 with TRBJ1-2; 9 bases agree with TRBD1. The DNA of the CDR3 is TGTGCCAGCACCGCCGGGACAGGGTTCTATGGCTACACCTTC. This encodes CASTAGTGFYGYTF.